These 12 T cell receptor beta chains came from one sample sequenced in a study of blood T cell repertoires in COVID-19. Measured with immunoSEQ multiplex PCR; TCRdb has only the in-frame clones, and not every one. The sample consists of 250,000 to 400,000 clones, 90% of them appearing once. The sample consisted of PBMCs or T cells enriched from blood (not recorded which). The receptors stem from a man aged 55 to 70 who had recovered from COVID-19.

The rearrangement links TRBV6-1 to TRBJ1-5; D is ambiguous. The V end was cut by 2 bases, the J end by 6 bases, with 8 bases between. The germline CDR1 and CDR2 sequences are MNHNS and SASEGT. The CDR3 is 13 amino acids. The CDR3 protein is CASSESGVQPQHF. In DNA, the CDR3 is TGTGCCAGCAGTGAATCGGGTGTTCAGCCCCAGCATTTT.

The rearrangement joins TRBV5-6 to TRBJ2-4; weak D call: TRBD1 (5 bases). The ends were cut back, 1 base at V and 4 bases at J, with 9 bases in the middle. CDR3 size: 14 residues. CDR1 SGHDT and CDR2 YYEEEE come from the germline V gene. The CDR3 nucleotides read TGTGCCAGCAGCTTGCCGACAGATAAAAACATTCAGTACTTC. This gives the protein CASSLPTDKNIQYF.

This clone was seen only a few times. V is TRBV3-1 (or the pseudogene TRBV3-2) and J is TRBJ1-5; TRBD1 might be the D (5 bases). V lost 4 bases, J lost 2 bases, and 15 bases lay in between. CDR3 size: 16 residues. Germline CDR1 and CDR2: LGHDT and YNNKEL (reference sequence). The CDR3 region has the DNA TGTGCCAGCAGCCTATCAAACCAAGGGGGCAATCAGCCCCAGCATTTT. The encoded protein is CASSLSNQGGNQPQHF.

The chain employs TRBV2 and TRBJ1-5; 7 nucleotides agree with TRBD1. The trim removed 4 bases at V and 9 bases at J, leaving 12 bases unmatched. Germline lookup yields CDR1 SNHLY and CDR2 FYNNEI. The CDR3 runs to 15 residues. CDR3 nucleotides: TGTGCCAGCAGTGGAGGGGCAGGGGGTACTTGGCCCCAGCATTTT. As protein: CASSGGAGGTWPQHF.

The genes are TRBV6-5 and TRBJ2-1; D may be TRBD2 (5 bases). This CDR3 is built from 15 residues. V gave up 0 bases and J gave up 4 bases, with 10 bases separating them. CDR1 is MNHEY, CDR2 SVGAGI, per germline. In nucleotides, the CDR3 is TGTGCCAGCAGTTACTCTGGACTGGTATACAATGAGCAGTTCTTC. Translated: CASSYSGLVYNEQFF.

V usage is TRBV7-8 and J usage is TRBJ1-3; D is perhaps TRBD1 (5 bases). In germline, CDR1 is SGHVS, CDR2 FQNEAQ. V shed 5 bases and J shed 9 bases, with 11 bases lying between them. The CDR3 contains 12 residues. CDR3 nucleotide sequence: TGTGCCAGCAGCGCACTGGGGGGCACCATATATTTT. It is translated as CASSALGGTIYF.

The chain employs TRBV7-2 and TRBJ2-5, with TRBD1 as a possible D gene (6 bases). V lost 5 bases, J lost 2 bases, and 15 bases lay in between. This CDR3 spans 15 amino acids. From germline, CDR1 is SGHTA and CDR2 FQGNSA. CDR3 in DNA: TGTGCCAGCAGCCTGGGCAGGGGTACACAAGAGACCCAGTACTTC. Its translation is CASSLGRGTQETQYF.

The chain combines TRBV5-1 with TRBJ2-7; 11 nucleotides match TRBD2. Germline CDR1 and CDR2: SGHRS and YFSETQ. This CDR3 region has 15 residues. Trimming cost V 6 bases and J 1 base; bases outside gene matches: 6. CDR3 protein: CASNPGTSGSYEQYF. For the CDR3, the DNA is TGCGCCAGCAACCCCGGGACTAGCGGTTCCTACGAGCAGTACTTC.

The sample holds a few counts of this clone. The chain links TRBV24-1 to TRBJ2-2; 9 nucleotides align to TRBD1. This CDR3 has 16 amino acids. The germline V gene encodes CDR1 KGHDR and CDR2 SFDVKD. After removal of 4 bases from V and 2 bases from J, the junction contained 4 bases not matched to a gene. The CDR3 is CATSDSDRGNTGELFF. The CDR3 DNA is TGTGCCACCAGTGACTCGGACAGGGGCAACACCGGGGAGCTGTTTTTT.

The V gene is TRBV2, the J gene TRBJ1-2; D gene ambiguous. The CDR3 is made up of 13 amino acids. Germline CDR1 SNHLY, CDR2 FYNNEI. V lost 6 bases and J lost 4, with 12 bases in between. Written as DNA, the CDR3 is TGTGCCAGCAGCAACAGCGGATCCTATGGCTACACCTTC. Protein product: CASSNSGSYGYTF. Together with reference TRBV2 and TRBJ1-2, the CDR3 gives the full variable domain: EPEVTQTPSHQVTQMGQEVILRCVPISNHLYFYWYRQILGQKVEFLVSFYNNEISEKSEIFDDQFSVERPDGSNFTLKIRSTKLEDSAMYFCASSNSGSYGYTFGSGTRLTVV.

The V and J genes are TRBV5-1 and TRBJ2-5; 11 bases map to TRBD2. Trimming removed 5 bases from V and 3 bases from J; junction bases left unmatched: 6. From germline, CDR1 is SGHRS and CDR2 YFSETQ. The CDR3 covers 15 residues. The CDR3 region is CASRWGLADEETQYF. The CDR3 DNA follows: TGCGCCAGCAGGTGGGGACTAGCGGATGAAGAGACCCAGTACTTC.

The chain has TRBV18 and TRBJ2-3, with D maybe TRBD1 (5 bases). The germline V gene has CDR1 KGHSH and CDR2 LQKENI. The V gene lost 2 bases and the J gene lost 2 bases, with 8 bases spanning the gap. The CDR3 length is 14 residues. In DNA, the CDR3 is TGTGCCAGCTCACCAAGACAGTACACAGATACGCAGTATTTT. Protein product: CASSPRQYTDTQYF. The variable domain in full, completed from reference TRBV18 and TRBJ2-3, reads NAGVMQNPRHLVRRRGQEARLRCSPMKGHSHVYWYRQLPEEGLKFMVYLQKENIIDESGMPKERFSAEFPKEGPSILRIQQVVRGDSAAYFCASSPRQYTDTQYFGPGTRLTVL.